This TCR beta chain was identified in a study of breast tumors, draining lymph nodes, adjacent tissues. Whole-study findings and limits: Compared with lymph nodes, tumors were less diverse; compared with nontumor tissue, more. Data only fit, rather than demonstrated, lymph node origin of most tumor T cells. Findings are consistent with lymph node origin and intratumoral expansion of most tumor T cells.

The CDR3 is 14 residues long. Losses at the gene ends were 7 bases for V and 5 bases for J; bases not matched to a gene: 10. TCRdb reanalysed the multiplex PCR reads using MiXCR and keeps one entry per CDR3 protein. The repertoire holds 45,000 to 60,000 distinct CDR3 sequences, with under 30% as singletons. On this clonotype itself: The antigen is not known.

Sequenced material: breast tumor tissue. The TCR sequence derives from a female donor with breast cancer. Some clones in this sample may be carry-over from other donors' samples. The rearrangement joins TRBV12-3 or TRBV12-4 to TRBJ1-1; 7 bases line up with TRBD1. CDR3 sequence: CASTPGQVETEAFF. DNA for the CDR3: TGTGCCAGCACCCCCGGACAGGTGGAAACTGAAGCTTTCTTT.